This T cell receptor (beta chain) is drawn from a study of vaccination effects on CD4 cells after COVID-19. About the study: Participants completed two doses of the BNT162b2 or mRNA-1273 vaccine.

Regarding the study as a whole: Marked contraction was observed in infection-induced and vaccine-induced clones late after vaccination. Convalescent patients were few in the study, and early post-infection timepoints were absent.

ViraFEST used viral peptide pools to expand antigen-specific CD4+ T cells before sequencing. Researchers isolated CD4+ T cells once approximately eleven days of culture had elapsed. Vaccinated recipients, who were negative for nucleocapsid antibodies, had no history of SARS-CoV-2 infection. IL-2 medium supplanted half the medium on days 3 and 7. CDR3 length: 13 residues. V lost 7 bases and J lost 5; bases outside the gene matches: 7. This clone has a handful of counts. The antigen is unknown. Produced via immunoSEQ multiplex PCR; TCRdb's table is partial and in-frame only. The table includes 78,000 or so clones, 78% detected once.

The sequencing used CD4+ T cells from PBMCs cultured with SARS-CoV-2 spike peptides, collected before COVID-19 vaccination. The sequence was obtained from a human donor who received a COVID-19 vaccine. V gene TRBV12-3 or TRBV12-4 combines with J gene TRBJ1-2; 7 bases match TRBD1. The CDR3 DNA sequence: TGTGCCAGCACAAGACAGGGAACATATGGCTACACCTTC. It codes for CASTRQGTYGYTF.